The next 3 T cell receptor beta chains were all read from a single sample in a study of OX40 agonist ivuxolimab in advanced cancers. The protocol was immunoSEQ multiplex PCR, while the TCRdb copy is restricted to in-frame clones and leaves out a portion. Altogether under 20,000 clones are present, about 87% being singletons, with the ten largest covering 30% to 35%. Sequenced material: CD4+ or CD8+ T cells sorted from blood, taken in a trial of the OX40 agonist ivuxolimab. These receptor sequences come from an adult with an advanced solid tumor such as melanoma, head and neck, liver or kidney cancer.

V gene TRBV6-6 combines with J gene TRBJ2-7; possibly TRBD1 for D (6 bases). The CDR3 runs to 15 residues. Germline values: CDR1 MNHNY, CDR2 SVGAGI (reference sequence). Trimming stripped 0 bases from V and 3 bases from J, with 12 bases between. The CDR3 DNA follows: TGTGCCAGCAGTTACTCCGGGACACCACGCTACGAGCAGTACTTC. Its translation is CASSYSGTPRYEQYF.

The chain uses TRBV9 and TRBJ2-2, with D uncertain. The ends were cut back, 4 bases at V and 2 bases at J, with 9 bases in the middle. Per the germline V gene, CDR1 is SGDLS and CDR2 is YYNGEE. This CDR3 contains 14 residues. The CDR3 spells CASSLRPNTGELFF. The CDR3 nucleotides read TGTGCCAGCAGCCTTAGACCAAACACCGGGGAGCTGTTTTTT.

V and J are TRBV5-6 and TRBJ2-7; TRBD1 aligns across 9 bases. Unmatched junction bases numbered 6, after V lost 4 bases and J lost 4 bases. Germline V gene sequence: CDR1 SGHDT, CDR2 YYEEEE. The CDR3 is 14 amino acids. The CDR3 coding sequence is TGTGCCAGCAGCCCGACAGGGGGGAGATACGAGCAGTACTTC. Translation: CASSPTGGRYEQYF. Based on the CDR3 plus reference TRBV5-6 and TRBJ2-7, the full variable domain is DAGVTQSPTHLIKTRGQQVTLRCSPKSGHDTVSWYQQALGQGPQFIFQYYEEEERQRGNFPDRFSGHQFPNYSSELNVNALLLGDSALYLCASSPTGGRYEQYFGPGTRLTVT.